The clone carrying this T cell receptor (beta chain) occurred many times. What it binds is not known. CDR1 and CDR2 (germline): SGHRS, YFSETQ. V gave up 3 bases and J gave up 8 bases, with 19 bases separating them. The CDR3 has 15 residues. The sample comes from a study of blood T cells in healthy people across ages. General study findings and limits: Naive CD4+ cell counts and diversity both ran higher in long-lived than in aged donors. Roughly linear age-related decline in beta diversity appeared, significant by age 40. Estimates drawn from one million T cells were deemed to understate diversity.

Combining a sample-barcoded 5' primer with a J-beta primer mix, a second PCR ran for roughly 7 to 11 cycles. TCRdb reprocessed the 5' RACE reads with MiXCR, giving one entry per CDR3 protein. Of roughly 900,000 distinct CDR3 sequences listed, 25% to 30% were seen once; the top ten hold roughly a sixth. Sequencing was done on a sample of blood. The chain employs TRBV5-1 and TRBJ2-3; D possibly uses TRBD1 or TRBD2 (6 bases each). This TCR came from an elderly woman in good health. CDR3 bases: TGCGCCAGCAGCTCGGAGGGGGGCCCTAGCCGTACGCAGTATTTT. This gives the protein CASSSEGGPSRTQYF.